The present T cell receptor beta chain was sequenced within a study of identical twins. Note on this clonotype: What it binds is unknown.

One entry per CDR3 protein results from TCRdb running MiXCR on the 5' RACE reads. The table lists about 720,000 distinct CDR3 sequences, over 15% of them singletons. CDR3 length: 16 residues. Per the germline V gene, CDR1 is SGHRS and CDR2 is YFSETQ. V dropped 4 bases and J dropped 10 bases, with 24 bases sitting between them. Findings of the study overall: While abundant cord blood beta clonotypes carried fewer insertions, memory repertoires showed no such pattern.

A further study also used this sample, focusing on T cells expressing NK-cell markers.

Sequencing was carried out using PBMCs. This rearrangement joins TRBV5-1 to TRBJ2-1; D gene uncertain. This clonotype was obtained from a young woman in good health. The CDR3 protein is CASSERFTTDGKEQFF. For the CDR3, the DNA is TGCGCCAGCAGCGAACGATTTACGACGGACGGTAAGGAGCAGTTCTTC.